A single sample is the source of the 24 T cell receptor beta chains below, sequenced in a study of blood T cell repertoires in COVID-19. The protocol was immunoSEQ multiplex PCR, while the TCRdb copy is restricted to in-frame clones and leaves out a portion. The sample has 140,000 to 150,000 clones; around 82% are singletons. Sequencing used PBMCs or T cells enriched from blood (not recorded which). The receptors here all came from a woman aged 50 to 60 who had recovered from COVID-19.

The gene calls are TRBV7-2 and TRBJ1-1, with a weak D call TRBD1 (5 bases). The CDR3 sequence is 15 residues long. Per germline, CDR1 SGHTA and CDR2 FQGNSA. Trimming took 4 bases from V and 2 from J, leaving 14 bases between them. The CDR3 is CASSSPSGGNTEAFF. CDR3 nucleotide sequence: TGTGCCAGCAGCTCACCGAGCGGGGGAAACACTGAAGCTTTCTTT.

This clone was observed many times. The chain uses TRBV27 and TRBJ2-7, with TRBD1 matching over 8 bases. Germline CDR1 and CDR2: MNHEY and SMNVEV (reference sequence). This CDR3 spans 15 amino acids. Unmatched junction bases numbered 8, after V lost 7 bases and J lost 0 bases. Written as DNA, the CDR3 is TGTGCCAGCACCTTGACCGGGACAGGCTCCTACGAGCAGTACTTC. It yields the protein CASTLTGTGSYEQYF.

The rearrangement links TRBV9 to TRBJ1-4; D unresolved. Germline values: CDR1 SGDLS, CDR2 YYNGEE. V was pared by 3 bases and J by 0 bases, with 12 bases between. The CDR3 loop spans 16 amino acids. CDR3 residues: CASSAETAATNEKLFF. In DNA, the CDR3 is TGTGCCAGCAGCGCGGAGACGGCTGCAACTAATGAAAAACTGTTTTTT.

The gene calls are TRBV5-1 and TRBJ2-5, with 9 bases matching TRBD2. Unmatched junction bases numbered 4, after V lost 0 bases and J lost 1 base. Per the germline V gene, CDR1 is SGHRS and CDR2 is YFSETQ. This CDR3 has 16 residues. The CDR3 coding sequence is TGCGCCAGCAGCTTGGGCAGCGGGGGGTCCCAAGAGACCCAGTACTTC. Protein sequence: CASSLGSGGSQETQYF.

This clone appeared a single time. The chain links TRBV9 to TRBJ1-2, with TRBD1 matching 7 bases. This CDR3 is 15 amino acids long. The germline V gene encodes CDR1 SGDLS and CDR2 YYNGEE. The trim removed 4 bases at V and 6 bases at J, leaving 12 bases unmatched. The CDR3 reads CASSSKGARGDGYTF. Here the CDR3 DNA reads TGTGCCAGCAGCTCTAAGGGGGCCAGGGGAGATGGCTACACCTTC.

The CDR3 region is CASSLAPRGPYYGYTF. Written as DNA, the CDR3 is TGCGCCAGCAGCTTGGCCCCCAGGGGACCCTACTATGGCTACACCTTC. The rearrangement uses TRBV5-1 and TRBJ1-2; weak D call: TRBD1 (6 bases). The germline gives CDR1 SGHRS, CDR2 YFSETQ. This CDR3 is built from 16 residues. V dropped 0 bases and J dropped 3 bases, with 15 bases sitting between them. Looking up the rest from reference TRBV5-1 and TRBJ1-2 gives the full variable domain: KAGVTQTPRYLIKTRGQQVTLSCSPISGHRSVSWYQQTPGQGLQFLFEYFSETQRNKGNFPGRFSGRQFSNSRSEMNVSTLELGDSALYLCASSLAPRGPYYGYTFGSGTRLTVV.

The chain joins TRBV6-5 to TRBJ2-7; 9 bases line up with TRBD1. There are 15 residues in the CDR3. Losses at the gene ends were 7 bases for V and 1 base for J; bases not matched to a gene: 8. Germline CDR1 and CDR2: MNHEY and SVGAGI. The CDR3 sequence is CASTRGGQGSYEQYF. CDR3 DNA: TGTGCCAGCACGAGAGGGGGACAGGGTTCCTACGAGCAGTACTTC.

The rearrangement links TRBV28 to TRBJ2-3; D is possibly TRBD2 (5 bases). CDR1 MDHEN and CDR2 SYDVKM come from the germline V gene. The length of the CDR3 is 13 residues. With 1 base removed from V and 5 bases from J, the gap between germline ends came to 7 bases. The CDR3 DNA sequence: TGTGCCAGCAGTTTATCGGGGAGAGATACGCAGTATTTT. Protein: CASSLSGRDTQYF.

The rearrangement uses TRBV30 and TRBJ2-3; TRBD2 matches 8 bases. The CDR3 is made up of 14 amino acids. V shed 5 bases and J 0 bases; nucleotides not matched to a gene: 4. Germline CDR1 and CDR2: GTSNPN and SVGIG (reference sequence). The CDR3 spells CAWQRGPSTDTQYF. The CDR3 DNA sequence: TGTGCCTGGCAGCGGGGGCCGAGCACAGATACGCAGTATTTT. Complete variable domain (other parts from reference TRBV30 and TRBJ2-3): SQTIHQWPATLVQPVGSPLSLECTVEGTSNPNLYWYRQAAGRGLQLLFYSVGIGQISSEVPQNLSASRPQDRQFILSSKKLLLSDSGFYLCAWQRGPSTDTQYFGPGTRLTVL.

CDR3 sequence reads: CSASRQGASEQYF. Here the CDR3 DNA reads TGCAGTGCTAGTCGCCAGGGGGCAAGTGAGCAGTACTTC. The V and J genes are TRBV20-1 and TRBJ2-7; 8 bases fit TRBD1. The V gene's germline CDR1 is DFQATT and CDR2 SNEGSKA (reference sequence). The CDR3 extends over 13 amino acids. V trimming: 3 bases; J trimming: 7 bases; junction bases outside the gene matches: 8.

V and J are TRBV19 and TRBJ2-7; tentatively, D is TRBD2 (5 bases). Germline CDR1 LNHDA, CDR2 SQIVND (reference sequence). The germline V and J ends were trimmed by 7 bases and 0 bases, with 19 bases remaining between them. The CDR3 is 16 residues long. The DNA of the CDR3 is TGTGCCAGTATACCCTTATGTCGGACTGACTCCTACGAGCAGTACGTC. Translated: CASIPLCRTDSYEQYV.

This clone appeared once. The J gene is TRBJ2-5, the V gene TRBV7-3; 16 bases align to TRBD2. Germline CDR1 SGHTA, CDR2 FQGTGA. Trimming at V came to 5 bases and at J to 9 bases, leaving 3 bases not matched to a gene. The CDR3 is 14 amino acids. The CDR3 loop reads CASSPGLAGGPQYF. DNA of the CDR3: TGTGCCAGCAGCCCGGGACTAGCGGGGGGGCCCCAGTACTTC. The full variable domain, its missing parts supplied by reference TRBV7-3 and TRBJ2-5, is GAGVSQTPSNKVTEKGKYVELRCDPISGHTALYWYRQSLGQGPEFLIYFQGTGAADDSGLPNDRFFAVRPEGSVSTLKIQRTERGDSAVYLCASSPGLAGGPQYFGPGTRLLVL.

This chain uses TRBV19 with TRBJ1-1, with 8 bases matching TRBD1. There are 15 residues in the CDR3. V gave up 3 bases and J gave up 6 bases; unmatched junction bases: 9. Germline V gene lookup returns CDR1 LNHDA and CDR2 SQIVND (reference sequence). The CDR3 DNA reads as TGTGCCAGTAGTATCCGAAGACAGGGGCTCGCTGAAGCTTTCTTT. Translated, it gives CASSIRRQGLAEAFF.

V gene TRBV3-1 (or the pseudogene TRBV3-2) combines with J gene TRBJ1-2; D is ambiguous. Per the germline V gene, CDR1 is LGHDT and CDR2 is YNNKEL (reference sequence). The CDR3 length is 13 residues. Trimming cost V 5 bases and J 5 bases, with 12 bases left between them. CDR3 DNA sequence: TGTGCCAGCAGCAAAGGCAGTACATATGGCTACACCTTC. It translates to CASSKGSTYGYTF.

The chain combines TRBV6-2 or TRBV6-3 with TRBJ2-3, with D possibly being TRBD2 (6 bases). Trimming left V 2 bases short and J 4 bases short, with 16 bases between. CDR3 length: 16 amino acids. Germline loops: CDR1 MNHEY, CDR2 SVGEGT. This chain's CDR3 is CASSYGQHGGSDTQYF. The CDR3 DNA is TGTGCCAGCAGTTACGGGCAGCACGGGGGATCAGATACGCAGTATTTT.

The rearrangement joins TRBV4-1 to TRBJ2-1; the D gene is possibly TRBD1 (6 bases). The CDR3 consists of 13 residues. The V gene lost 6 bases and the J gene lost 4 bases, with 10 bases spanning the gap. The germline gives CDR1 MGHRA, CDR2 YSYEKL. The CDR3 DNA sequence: TGCGCCAGCAGTCCAGGACAGTACAATGAGCAGTTCTTC. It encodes CASSPGQYNEQFF.

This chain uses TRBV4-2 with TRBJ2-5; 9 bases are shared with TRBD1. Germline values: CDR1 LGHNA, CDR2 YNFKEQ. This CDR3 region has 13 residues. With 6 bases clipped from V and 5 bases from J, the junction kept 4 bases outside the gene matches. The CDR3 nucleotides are TGTGCCAGCAGGGACAGGGGAGGTGAGACCCAGTACTTC. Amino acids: CASRDRGGETQYF.

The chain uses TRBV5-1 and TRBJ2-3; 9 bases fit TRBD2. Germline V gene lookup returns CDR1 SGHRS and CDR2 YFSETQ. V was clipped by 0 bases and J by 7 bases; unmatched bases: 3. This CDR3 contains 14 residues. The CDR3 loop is CASSLASGENTQYF. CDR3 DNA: TGCGCCAGCAGCTTGGCTAGCGGGGAGAATACGCAGTATTTT.

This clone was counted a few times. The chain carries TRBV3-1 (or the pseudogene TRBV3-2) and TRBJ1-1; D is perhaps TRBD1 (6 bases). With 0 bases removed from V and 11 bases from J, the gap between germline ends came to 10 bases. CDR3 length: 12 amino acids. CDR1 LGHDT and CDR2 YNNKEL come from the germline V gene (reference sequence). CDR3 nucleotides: TGTGCCAGCAGCCAAGACAGGGGTGAGGCTTTCTTT. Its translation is CASSQDRGEAFF.

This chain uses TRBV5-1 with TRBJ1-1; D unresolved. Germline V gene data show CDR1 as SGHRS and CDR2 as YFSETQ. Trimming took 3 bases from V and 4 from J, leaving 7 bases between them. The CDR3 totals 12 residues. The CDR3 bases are TGCGCCAGCAGCTCAGGTCTCACTGAAGCTTTCTTT. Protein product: CASSSGLTEAFF.

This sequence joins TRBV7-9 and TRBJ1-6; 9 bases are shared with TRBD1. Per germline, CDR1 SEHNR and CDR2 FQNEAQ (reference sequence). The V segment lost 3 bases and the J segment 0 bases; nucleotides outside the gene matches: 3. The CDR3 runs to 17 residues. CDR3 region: CASSLGQGFSYNSPLHF. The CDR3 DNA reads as TGTGCCAGCAGCTTGGGACAGGGCTTCTCCTATAATTCACCCCTCCACTTT.

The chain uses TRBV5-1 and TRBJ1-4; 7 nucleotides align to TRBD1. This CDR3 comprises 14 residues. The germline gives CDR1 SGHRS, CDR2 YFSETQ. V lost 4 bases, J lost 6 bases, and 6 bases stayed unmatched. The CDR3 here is CASSLRDSDEKLFF. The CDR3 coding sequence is TGCGCCAGCAGCCTCCGGGACAGCGATGAAAAACTGTTTTTT.

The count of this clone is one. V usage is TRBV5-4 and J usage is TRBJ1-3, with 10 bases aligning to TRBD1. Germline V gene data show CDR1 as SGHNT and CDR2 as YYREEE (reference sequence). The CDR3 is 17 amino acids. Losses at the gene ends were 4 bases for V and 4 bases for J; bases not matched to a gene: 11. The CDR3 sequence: CASSRLTRTGGGNTIYF. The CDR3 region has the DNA TGTGCCAGCAGCAGGCTTACGCGGACAGGGGGAGGAAACACCATATATTTT.

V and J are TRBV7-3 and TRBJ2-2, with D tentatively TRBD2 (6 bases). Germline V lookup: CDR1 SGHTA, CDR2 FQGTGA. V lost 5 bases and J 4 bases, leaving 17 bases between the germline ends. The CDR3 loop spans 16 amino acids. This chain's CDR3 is CASSLPRGLGTGELFF. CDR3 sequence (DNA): TGTGCCAGCAGCCTCCCGCGGGGATTAGGCACCGGGGAGCTGTTTTTT.